This is a list of T cell receptor beta chains from one sample in a study of cytomegalovirus exposure and HLA in healthy donors. Assay used: immunoSEQ multiplex PCR; TCRdb lists only in-frame clones, some missing. Recorded for this sample: tens of thousands of clones. The sample taken for sequencing was PBMCs. The receptors were sampled from a man younger than 40 in good health and CMV-seronegative. The CDR3 runs from the conserved cysteine through the conserved F or W. The order of the fields is D gene, J gene, V gene, CDR3 DNA, CDR3 protein. D genes are given only for firm matches.

>TRBD1|TRBJ2-7|TRBV30
TGTGCCTGGACCGGGGGACAGGGAATCTACGAGCAGTACTTC
CAWTGGQGIYEQYF
>NA|TRBJ2-1|TRBV1
TGCACCAGCAGCCAAGATAACAGGGGGCGTTTTAATGAGCAGTTCTTC
CTSSQDNRGRFNEQFF
>NA|TRBJ2-6|TRBV4-2
TGTGCCAGCAGCCAAGATGGAACAGGGTCCGTCAACGTCCTGACTTTC
CASSQDGTGSVNVLTF
>TRBD2|TRBJ2-3|TRBV11-2
TGTGCCAGCAGCCTCCAAAGCGGGAGGGCCGCAGATACGCAGTATTTT
CASSLQSGRAADTQYF
>NA|TRBJ2-7|TRBV6-5
TGTGCCAGCAGACCTTACAGGACGGGTTCCTACGAGCAGTACTTC
CASRPYRTGSYEQYF
>NA|TRBJ2-7|TRBV16
TGTGCCAGCAGCCTATTGTCCTACGAGCAGTACTTC
CASSLLSYEQYF
>NA|TRBJ2-1|TRBV5-4
TGTGCCAGCAGCTCTAGACTAGACAATGAGCAGTTCTTC
CASSSRLDNEQFF
>NA|TRBJ2-7|TRBV19
TGTGCCAGTTCCCCCCGGGAGTTCGGACACGAGCAGTACTTC
CASSPREFGHEQYF
>NA|TRBJ2-7|TRBV7-9
TGTGCCAGCAGCCGCGGCATCTACGAGCAGTACTTC
CASSRGIYEQYF
>NA|TRBJ1-2|TRBV6-6
TGTGCCACCACTGACAGGTTAGCTAACTATGGCTACACCTTC
CATTDRLANYGYTF
>TRBD1|TRBJ1-1|TRBV9
TGTGCCAGCAGCGCCATACAGGGGGCCACTGAAGCTTTCTTT
CASSAIQGATEAFF
>NA|TRBJ1-5|TRBV5-1
TGCGCCAGCAGCTTGGACGGGGAAGAGCAGCCCCAGCATTTT
CASSLDGEEQPQHF
>NA|TRBJ2-3|TRBV4-2
TGTGCCAGCAGCCAAGATCCTTCGGAGGGAACGCAGTATTTT
CASSQDPSEGTQYF
>TRBD1|TRBJ2-1|TRBV29-1
TGCAGCGTGCCCGACAGGGGTCGGAATGAGCAGTTCTTC
CSVPDRGRNEQFF
>TRBD2|TRBJ2-3|TRBV30
TGTGCCTGGACTAGCGGGAGCCACACAGATACGCAGTATTTT
CAWTSGSHTDTQYF